This T cell receptor beta chain was identified during a study of beta chain features in type 1 diabetes. V lost 6 bases, J lost 8 bases, and 10 bases lay in between. Germline V gene data show CDR1 as SQVTM and CDR2 as ANQGSEA. This CDR3 has 10 residues. This clone was counted many times. Expressed TCRB transcripts got sequenced, as all isolated RNA was reverse transcribed. TCRdb's table, derived via immunoSEQ multiplex PCR, lists solely in-frame clones and lacks some. The repertoire holds 400,000 to 500,000 clones, over 11% seen once, with 0.035% to 0.045% in the top ten. The chain combines TRBV29-1 with TRBJ1-1; no reliable D call. This TCR was sampled from a young man in good health. The sample was naive CD4+ T cells from blood. The CDR3 DNA is TGCAGCGTCCGTAGCACAGAAGCTTTCTTT. It translates to CSVRSTEAFF.